This T cell receptor (beta chain) comes out of a study of cytomegalovirus exposure and HLA in healthy donors. PCR used 60 Vbeta primers and 13 Jbeta primers. Measured with immunoSEQ multiplex PCR; TCRdb has only the in-frame clones, and not every one. Of 150,000 to 200,000 clones listed, almost 80% were seen once; the top ten hold around 0.97%. About this clone itself: Antigen unknown.

Study-wide findings and caveats: The only immune exposure information that was available was CMV serostatus. Several V segments, TRBV6-2 and TRBV6-3 among them, could not be told apart and were dropped. High sensitivity and specificity were reportedly achieved when the classifier diagnosed cytomegalovirus status. The study reported that TCR beta sequences accurately predicted HLA-A and HLA-B alleles in most subjects.

J gave up 5 bases and V 6 bases, and 4 bases lay outside the gene matches. Germline V gene lookup returns CDR1 LNHDA and CDR2 SQIVND (reference sequence). The CDR3 sequence is 13 residues long. This receptor was obtained from a woman in her forties or fifties in good health and CMV-seropositive. Sample: PBMCs. This sequence joins TRBV19 and TRBJ1-5, with 7 bases identical to TRBD1. CDR3 bases: TGTGCCAGTAGCTACGACAGGGATCAGCCCCAGCATTTT. Residues: CASSYDRDQPQHF.